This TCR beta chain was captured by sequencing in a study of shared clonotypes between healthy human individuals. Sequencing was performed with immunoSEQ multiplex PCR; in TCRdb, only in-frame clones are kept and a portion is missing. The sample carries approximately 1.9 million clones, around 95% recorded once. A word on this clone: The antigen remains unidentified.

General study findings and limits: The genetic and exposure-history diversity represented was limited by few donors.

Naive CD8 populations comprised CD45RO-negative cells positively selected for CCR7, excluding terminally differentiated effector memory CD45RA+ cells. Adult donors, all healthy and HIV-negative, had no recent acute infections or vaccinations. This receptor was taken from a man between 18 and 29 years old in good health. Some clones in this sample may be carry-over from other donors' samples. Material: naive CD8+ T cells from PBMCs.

CDR3 DNA: TGTGCCAGCGGAGGGAGGGTTGGCGACAATGAGCAGTTCTTC. As protein: CASGGRVGDNEQFF. This sequence joins TRBV27 and TRBJ2-1, with 7 bases aligning to TRBD2. The length of the CDR3 is 14 residues. Germline CDR1 and CDR2: MNHEY and SMNVEV (reference sequence). With 8 bases clipped from V and 5 bases from J, the junction kept 9 bases outside the gene matches.